The T cell receptor beta chain described here comes from a study of identical twins. The germline CDR1 and CDR2 sequences are DFQATT and SNEGSKA (reference sequence). Trimming removed 1 base at V and 3 bases at J, with 16 bases between. CDR3 length: 15 residues. TCRdb independently ran MiXCR on the 5' RACE reads; one entry per CDR3 protein. The table shows hundreds of thousands of distinct CDR3 sequences, with 20% to 25% occurring only once. This sample was shared with a second study, whose subject was T cells expressing NK-cell markers. From that report: Restriction of the sorted population to alpha-beta TCR T cells was achieved in several experiments with an anti-gamma-delta TCR antibody. There were a handful of donors in whom these clonotypes also led the CD3+CD56-NKG2C+ fraction.

V usage is TRBV20-1 and J usage is TRBJ2-7; D is perhaps TRBD2 (5 bases). The specimen was PBMCs. This TCR was recovered from a woman aged 18-29 years in good health. In nucleotides, the CDR3 is TGCAGTGCTAGAGCTAGCCTGAGGAAGAACTACGAGCAGTACTTC. Translated: CSARASLRKNYEQYF.